Listed here is a single T cell receptor (beta chain). What it recognizes is unknown. This entry comes from a study of T cell repertoires in cytomegalovirus infection. At the level of the study: Selected CMV epitopes included recently identified HLA-C-restricted ones as well as well-studied HLA-B-restricted ones. It was the public TCR beta signatures that indicated both CMV infection and matching HLA type.

Germline lookup yields CDR1 LGHNA and CDR2 YSLEER. This CDR3 spans 15 amino acids. Trimming removed 0 bases at V and 6 bases at J, with 11 bases between. TCRdb processed the reads anew with MiXCR; each CDR3 protein has one entry. In the table there are roughly 120,000 distinct CDR3 sequences, over 30% of which are singletons. Source: CD8+ T cells from cultured PBMCs, taken from culture after CMV antigen stimulation. The V call is TRBV4-3, the J call TRBJ2-2, with D possibly being TRBD1 or TRBD2 (6 bases each). The TCR originated in a human donor in good health (CMV status not recorded). Some clones in this sample may be carry-over from other donors' samples. CDR3 loop: CASSQDYGGPGELFF. The DNA of the CDR3 is TGCGCCAGCAGCCAAGATTATGGGGGGCCCGGGGAGCTGTTTTTT.